These 27 T cell receptor beta chains came from one sample sequenced in a study of T cells in tumors after PD-1 blockade. Measured with immunoSEQ multiplex PCR; TCRdb has only the in-frame clones, and not every one. The sample consists of 20,000 to 30,000 clones, roughly 80% of them appearing once. This specimen consisted of PBMCs, obtained after anti-PD-1 treatment. The receptors come from a human donor with basal cell carcinoma.

V and J are TRBV9 and TRBJ2-5; 10 bases are a match to TRBD1. This CDR3 contains 17 residues. V was clipped by 2 bases and J by 5 bases; unmatched bases: 12. Germline CDR1 and CDR2: SGDLS and YYNGEE. CDR3 sequence: CASSVRDRGLVGETQYF. The CDR3 DNA reads TGTGCCAGCAGCGTCCGGGACAGGGGATTGGTGGGGGAGACCCAGTACTTC. Full variable domain (outside the CDR3, taken from reference TRBV9 and TRBJ2-5): DSGVTQTPKHLITATGQRVTLRCSPRSGDLSVYWYQQSLDQGLQFLIQYYNGEERAKGNILERFSAQQFPDLHSELNLSSLELGDSALYFCASSVRDRGLVGETQYFGPGTRLLVL.

This chain connects TRBV6-5 to TRBJ1-2, with a possible D match to TRBD1 (5 bases). Germline V CDR1 and CDR2: MNHEY, SVGAGI. This CDR3 has 16 amino acids. V lost 2 bases and J 4 bases, leaving 17 bases between the germline ends. The DNA for the CDR3 is TGTGCCAGCAGTTACAATCCGGGGCAGGACTCCTATGGCTACACCTTC. It specifies CASSYNPGQDSYGYTF.

Note on this clone: Relative to the germline gene, one junction end is altered; a read error may explain this. The chain uses TRBV7-7 and TRBJ1-2, with 9 bases fitting TRBD1. The CDR3 totals 18 residues. Germline V CDR1 and CDR2: SSHAT, FNYEAQ (reference sequence). The CDR3 sequence is CASTPPGDRARRCYGYTF. DNA for the CDR3: TGTGCTAGCACACCCCCTGGGGACAGGGCGCGCCGTTGCTATGGCTACACCTTC.

In this sample, this clone turned up once. The V and J genes are TRBV9 and TRBJ2-5; 9 bases agree with TRBD1. The germline CDR1 and CDR2 sequences are SGDLS and YYNGEE. V lost 0 bases to trimming and J lost 2 bases; unmatched junction nucleotides: 2. The length of the CDR3 is 15 residues. CDR3 sequence: CASSVADRGQETQYF. The DNA of the CDR3 is TGTGCCAGCAGCGTAGCCGACAGGGGGCAAGAGACCCAGTACTTC.

This sequence joins TRBV7-2 and TRBJ2-7; 9 bases match TRBD1. The germline gives CDR1 SGHTA, CDR2 FQGNSA. The J segment lost 3 bases and the V segment lost 5 bases, leaving 8 bases of the junction unmatched. CDR3 length: 15 residues. CDR3 in amino acids: CASSPPPGQGYEQYF. The CDR3 coding sequence is TGTGCCAGCAGCCCACCACCGGGACAGGGCTACGAGCAGTACTTC.

Only a few counts were recorded for this clone. This chain links TRBV30 with TRBJ1-2; 7 bases are shared with TRBD1. CDR1 is GTSNPN, CDR2 SVGIG, per germline (reference sequence). J lost 4 bases, V lost 2 bases, and 10 bases had no gene match. The CDR3 contains 15 residues. This CDR3 is CAWSLRGGVSYGYTF. The DNA for the CDR3 is TGTGCCTGGAGTCTTAGAGGGGGCGTCAGCTATGGCTACACCTTC. Supplemented by reference TRBV30 and TRBJ1-2, the full variable domain reads SQTIHQWPATLVQPVGSPLSLECTVEGTSNPNLYWYRQAAGRGLQLLFYSVGIGQISSEVPQNLSASRPQDRQFILSSKKLLLSDSGFYLCAWSLRGGVSYGYTFGSGTRLTVV.

The sample holds a few counts of this clone. V gene TRBV30 combines with J gene TRBJ1-2; D is ambiguous. The V gene's germline CDR1 is GTSNPN and CDR2 SVGIG (reference sequence). The V end lost 3 bases, the J end lost 7 bases, and 27 bases lay between the germline ends. The CDR3 is made up of 17 amino acids. In DNA form, the CDR3 reads TGTGCCTGGAGAGTCCCTCAGTCCCGGCGATTGAGAGTTGGCTACACCTTC. This sequence encodes CAWRVPQSRRLRVGYTF.

This chain uses TRBV6-1 with TRBJ2-6; D not certain. Trimming shortened V by 3 bases and J by 0 bases, and 6 bases separated the two germline ends. The CDR3 runs to 15 residues. Germline CDR1 reads MNHNS; CDR2 reads SASEGT. The CDR3 DNA reads as TGTGCCAGCAGTGAGCAACCCTCTGGGGCCAACGTCCTGACTTTC. This translates into CASSEQPSGANVLTF.

The V and J genes are TRBV5-1 and TRBJ2-1; D remains ambiguous. This CDR3 contains 16 residues. CDR1 is SGHRS and CDR2 is YFSETQ in the germline V gene. V dropped 6 bases and J dropped 0 bases, with 16 bases sitting between them. DNA for the CDR3: TGCGCCAGCACCACTCTTCAGAGTAGCTCCTACAATGAGCAGTTCTTC. Its protein is CASTTLQSSSYNEQFF.

V is TRBV30 and J is TRBJ1-2; 12 bases are a match to TRBD1. Trimming removed 4 bases from V and 8 bases from J; junction bases left unmatched: 8. The length of the CDR3 is 14 residues. Germline V gene sequence: CDR1 GTSNPN, CDR2 SVGIG (reference sequence). CDR3 loop: CAWNSGQGARGYTF. CDR3 nucleotides: TGTGCCTGGAACTCGGGACAGGGGGCTCGAGGCTACACCTTC.

This rearrangement joins TRBV28 to TRBJ1-4; D gene uncertain. V lost 1 base to trimming and J lost 9 bases, with 6 bases between them. CDR1 MDHEN and CDR2 SYDVKM come from the germline V gene. This CDR3 region has 12 residues. The CDR3 bases are TGTGCCAGCAGTTTATTGAGTCAAAAACTGTTTTTT. This sequence encodes CASSLLSQKLFF.

The chain uses TRBV6-2 or TRBV6-3 and TRBJ1-1; D is ambiguous. CDR1 MNHEY and CDR2 SVGEGT come from the germline V gene. CDR3 length: 20 residues. Trimming shortened V by 5 bases and J by 0 bases, and 28 bases separated the two germline ends. This CDR3 is CASSPDPSDTARRLNTEAFF. The CDR3 DNA reads as TGTGCCAGCAGTCCAGATCCCTCCGACACAGCCCGGCGGTTGAACACTGAAGCTTTCTTT.

The chain joins TRBV30 to TRBJ2-3, with TRBD1 identical over 9 bases. This CDR3 is 13 amino acids long. V dropped 3 bases and J dropped 7; count of bases not matched to a gene: 5. CDR1 and CDR2 (germline): GTSNPN, SVGIG (reference sequence). CDR3 amino acids: CAWSRQGVNTQYF. CDR3 DNA sequence: TGTGCCTGGAGCCGACAGGGGGTGAATACGCAGTATTTT. Drawing the rest from reference TRBV30 and TRBJ2-3, the complete variable domain is SQTIHQWPATLVQPVGSPLSLECTVEGTSNPNLYWYRQAAGRGLQLLFYSVGIGQISSEVPQNLSASRPQDRQFILSSKKLLLSDSGFYLCAWSRQGVNTQYFGPGTRLTVL.

The rearrangement joins TRBV14 to TRBJ1-1; no definite D call. Between the trimmed V and J ends, which lost 3 bases and 1 base, there was a span of 6 bases. Germline V gene lookup returns CDR1 SGHDN and CDR2 FVKESK. The CDR3 runs to 13 residues. In DNA, the CDR3 is TGTGCCAGCAGCCAGGGCAGGAACACTGAAGCTTTCTTT. Its protein product is CASSQGRNTEAFF.

This rearrangement joins TRBV6-5 to TRBJ2-2, with D perhaps matching TRBD1 (5 bases). Trimming left V 6 bases short and J 1 base short, with 12 bases between. Germline loops: CDR1 MNHEY, CDR2 SVGAGI. This CDR3 has 15 amino acids. CDR3 bases: TGTGCCAGCAGCAGGGTTATCAAGAACACCGGGGAGCTGTTTTTT. Residues: CASSRVIKNTGELFF.

This clone was observed a few times. This sequence joins TRBV18 and TRBJ1-5, with TRBD1 as a possible D gene (5 bases). Germline V lookup: CDR1 KGHSH, CDR2 LQKENI. The CDR3 is 14 amino acids. The ends were cut back, 5 bases at V and 6 bases at J, with 14 bases in the middle. In DNA form, the CDR3 reads TGTGCCAGCTCAGGCCAGGGTTTGGGTCAGCCCCAGCATTTT. It is translated as CASSGQGLGQPQHF.

The CDR3 region has the DNA TGTGCCAGCAGCTTGAATCGCAGGGTCGGTCAAGAGACCCAGTACTTC. Amino acids: CASSLNRRVGQETQYF. The gene calls are TRBV5-6 and TRBJ2-5, with D tentatively TRBD1 (5 bases). Germline V gene lookup returns CDR1 SGHDT and CDR2 YYEEEE. The CDR3 has 16 amino acids. V lost 1 base to trimming and J lost 2 bases, with 15 bases between them.

This clone was seen only once. This chain connects TRBV29-1 to TRBJ1-2; perhaps TRBD1 as D (5 bases). The CDR3 has 14 residues. V lost 6 bases and J 4 bases, leaving 18 bases between the germline ends. Germline-derived CDR1 and CDR2 are SQVTM and ANQGSEA. The CDR3 spells CSVGVGTLGYGYTF. The CDR3 nucleotides are TGCAGCGTGGGGGTTGGGACGCTCGGCTATGGCTACACCTTC.

Within the sample, this clone is medium-sized. The chain employs TRBV18 and TRBJ2-4, with D uncertain. CDR1 and CDR2 from the germline V gene are KGHSH and LQKENI. Trimming cost V 3 bases and J 0 bases, with 9 bases left between them. The CDR3 spans 15 residues. For the CDR3, the DNA is TGTGCCAGCTCACCCCCCGTGCAAGCCAAAAACATTCAGTACTTC. It translates to CASSPPVQAKNIQYF.

This clone was found a few times. The rearrangement uses TRBV12-1 and TRBJ2-7; TRBD2, as called in the table, went unchecked against the DNA. TRBV12-1 is tagged as a pseudogene. The CDR3 contains 16 residues. The CDR3 DNA sequence: TGTGCCAGCAGCAAACCCCCCCCGTTCGGGAACTACGAGCAGTACTTC. This sequence encodes CASSKPPPFGNYEQYF.

The chain links TRBV19 to TRBJ2-5; the D gene is possibly TRBD1 (5 bases). Germline V gives CDR1 LNHDA, CDR2 SQIVND (reference sequence). V was pared by 1 base and J by 3 bases, with 12 bases between. The CDR3 covers 15 residues. This CDR3 is CASSIGVTEKETQYF. The CDR3 DNA sequence: TGTGCCAGTAGTATAGGGGTGACAGAGAAAGAGACCCAGTACTTC.

This chain links TRBV3-1 (or the pseudogene TRBV3-2) with TRBJ1-2; D call uncertain. The CDR3 sequence is 12 residues long. V lost 1 base, J lost 4 bases, and 4 bases lay in between. The germline V gene has CDR1 LGHDT and CDR2 YNNKEL (reference sequence). The CDR3 DNA reads TGTGCCAGCAGCCAAGGGGCCTATGGCTACACCTTC. Its translation is CASSQGAYGYTF.

The chain joins TRBV9 to TRBJ2-3, with TRBD2 as a possible D gene (7 bases). CDR1 is SGDLS and CDR2 is YYNGEE in the germline V gene. The CDR3 is 15 amino acids. Trimming left V 3 bases short and J 0 bases short, with 11 bases between. The CDR3 is CASSAGGRSTDTQYF. DNA of the CDR3: TGTGCCAGCAGCGCGGGGGGCCGCAGCACAGATACGCAGTATTTT.

This chain joins TRBV28 and TRBJ2-7, with D perhaps TRBD1 or TRBD2 (6 bases each). Deletions cut 4 bases from V and 4 bases from J, with 20 bases between. CDR1 MDHEN and CDR2 SYDVKM come from the germline V gene. The CDR3 sequence is 16 residues long. In DNA form, the CDR3 reads TGTGCCAGCAGTTCGCTTGGGGGGCTTGTTTTTTACGAGCAGTACTTC. As protein: CASSSLGGLVFYEQYF.

This clone occurred a few times. J is TRBJ2-3 and V is TRBV27; 7 bases map to TRBD1. The length of the CDR3 is 14 residues. V gave up 7 bases and J gave up 6 bases; unmatched junction bases: 10. Germline CDR1 and CDR2: MNHEY and SMNVEV (reference sequence). The CDR3 loop reads CASMYRGGRDTQYF. The CDR3 nucleotides read TGTGCCAGCATGTACAGGGGCGGGCGGGATACGCAGTATTTT.

The chain links TRBV5-1 to TRBJ2-1; TRBD2 matches 7 bases. Germline lookup yields CDR1 SGHRS and CDR2 YFSETQ. Germline trimming cut 2 bases from V and 4 bases from J; bases unmatched to any gene: 6. The CDR3 spans 15 residues. The CDR3: CASSFGRGDYNEQFF. The CDR3 nucleotides read TGCGCCAGCAGCTTCGGCCGGGGGGATTACAATGAGCAGTTCTTC.

This chain connects TRBV2 to TRBJ1-6; D possibly corresponds to TRBD1 (5 bases). Per germline, CDR1 SNHLY and CDR2 FYNNEI. The germline V and J ends were trimmed by 8 bases and 10 bases, with 15 bases remaining between them. The CDR3 length is 13 residues. DNA for the CDR3: TGTGCCAGCGGCGCCGGGGGGGGATCACCCCTCCACTTT. This translates into CASGAGGGSPLHF.